Each of the 6 T cell receptor beta chains below was sequenced from the same sample in a study of beta chain features in type 1 diabetes. The investigators reverse transcribed all of the isolated RNA, so they sequenced expressed TCRB transcripts. The assay was immunoSEQ multiplex PCR, and TCRdb's table has in-frame clones only and misses some. The sample has 350,000 to 450,000 clones, approximately 15% seen once. Sample: naive CD4+ T cells from blood. These receptors originate from a man younger than 40 in good health.

This clone has a handful of counts. The rearrangement uses TRBV10-2 and TRBJ1-4; D call uncertain. Germline CDR1 is WSHSY and CDR2 is SAAADI. The CDR3 sequence is 14 residues long. V lost 4 bases and J lost 5, with 11 bases in between. CDR3 protein: CASSGLQLNEKLFF. CDR3 coding DNA: TGCGCCAGCAGTGGCCTACAGCTAAATGAAAAACTGTTTTTT.

Only a few counts were recorded for this clone. The same CDR3 is also encoded by other DNA sequences in this sample. The rearrangement links TRBV7-9 to TRBJ2-4; D possibly matches TRBD1 or TRBD2 (5 bases each). The CDR3 is 13 residues long. The germline V gene encodes CDR1 SEHNR and CDR2 FQNEAQ (reference sequence). V gave up 0 bases and J gave up 5 bases, with 5 bases separating them. Here the CDR3 reads CASSLAGENIQYF. DNA of the CDR3: TGTGCCAGCAGCTTAGCGGGGGAAAACATTCAGTACTTC.

This clone was counted many times. The rearrangement joins TRBV29-1 to TRBJ2-1, with TRBD1 as a possible D gene (5 bases). The length of the CDR3 is 13 residues. V was shortened by 6 bases and J by 6 bases, with 15 bases between the two germline ends. Germline CDR1 and CDR2: SQVTM and ANQGSEA. CDR3 nucleotide sequence: TGCAGCGTGACAGTGCGCCGCCTCAATGAGCAGTTCTTC. It translates to CSVTVRRLNEQFF.

J is TRBJ1-2 and V is TRBV7-2, with D possibly TRBD1 on 5 matching bases. CDR1 and CDR2 from the germline V gene are SGHTA and FQGNSA. Trimming cost V 2 bases and J 2 bases, with 9 bases left between them. This CDR3 region has 14 residues. The CDR3 DNA sequence: TGTGCCAGCAGCTTAAGCGGGGCCAACTATGGCTACACCTTC. Amino acids: CASSLSGANYGYTF.

The chain carries TRBV12-5 and TRBJ1-5; possible D gene TRBD1, 5 bases. Germline CDR1 LGHNT, CDR2 FRNRAP. Trimming stripped 9 bases from V and 1 base from J, with 13 bases between. This CDR3 region has 14 residues. The CDR3 protein is CASALGGSNQPQHF. The DNA for the CDR3 is TGTGCTAGCGCGCTGGGGGGGAGCAATCAGCCCCAGCATTTT.

The chain uses TRBV6-5 and TRBJ2-1; TRBD1 aligns across 7 bases. V lost 5 bases, J lost 5 bases, and 3 bases stayed unmatched. The CDR3 length is 13 residues. The germline V gene has CDR1 MNHEY and CDR2 SVGAGI. CDR3 nucleotides: TGTGCCAGCAGTCGGGACAGTAACAATGAGCAGTTCTTC. Protein: CASSRDSNNEQFF.